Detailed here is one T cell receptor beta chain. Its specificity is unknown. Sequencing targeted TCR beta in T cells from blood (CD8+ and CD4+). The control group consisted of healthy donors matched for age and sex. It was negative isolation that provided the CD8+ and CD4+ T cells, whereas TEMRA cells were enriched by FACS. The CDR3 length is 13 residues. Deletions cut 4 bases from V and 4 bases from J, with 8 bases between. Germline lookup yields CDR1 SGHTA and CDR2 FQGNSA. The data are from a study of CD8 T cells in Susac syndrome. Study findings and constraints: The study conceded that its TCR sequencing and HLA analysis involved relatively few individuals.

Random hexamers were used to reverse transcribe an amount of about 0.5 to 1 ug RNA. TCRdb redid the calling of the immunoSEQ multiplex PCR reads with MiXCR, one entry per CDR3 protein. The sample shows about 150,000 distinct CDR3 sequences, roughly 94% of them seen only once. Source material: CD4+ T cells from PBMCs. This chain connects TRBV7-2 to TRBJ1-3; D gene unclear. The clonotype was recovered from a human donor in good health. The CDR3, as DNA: TGTGCCAGCAGCTCCGGACCGGGAAACACCATATATTTT. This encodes CASSSGPGNTIYF. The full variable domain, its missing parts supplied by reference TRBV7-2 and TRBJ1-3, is GAGVSQSPSNKVTEKGKDVELRCDPISGHTALYWYRQSLGQGLEFLIYFQGNSAPDKSGLPSDRFSAERTGGSVSTLTIQRTQQEDSAVYLCASSSGPGNTIYFGEGSWLTVV.